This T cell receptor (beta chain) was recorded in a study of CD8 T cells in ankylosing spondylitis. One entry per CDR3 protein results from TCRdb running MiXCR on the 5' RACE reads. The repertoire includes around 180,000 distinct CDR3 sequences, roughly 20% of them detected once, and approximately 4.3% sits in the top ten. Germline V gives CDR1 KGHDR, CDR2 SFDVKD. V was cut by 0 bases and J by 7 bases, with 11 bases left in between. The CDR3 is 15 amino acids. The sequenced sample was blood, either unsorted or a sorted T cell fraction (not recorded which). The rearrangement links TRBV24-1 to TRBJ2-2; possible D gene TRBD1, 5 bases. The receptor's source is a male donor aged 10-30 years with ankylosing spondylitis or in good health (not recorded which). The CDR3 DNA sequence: TGTGCCACCAGTGATTTGGGCAGGGATGACGGGGAGCTGTTTTTT. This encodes CATSDLGRDDGELFF.